A single sample gave rise to the 21 T cell receptor beta chains below, sequenced in a study of blood T cell repertoires in COVID-19 (dated by TCRdb to 2020 to 2022). Libraries were constructed by the immunoSEQ multiplex PCR assay. TCRdb retrieved this table from immuneACCESS and kept in-frame rearrangements only. Not all clones are present; in checked studies, unresolved V genes account for under half, and no reason is known for the remainder. The sample data list some 250,000 clones, and 82% of these were observed just once. Around 3.2% of the sample rests with the top ten. Input material: peripheral blood. Receptor source: a woman aged 18 to 35 with acute or convalescent COVID-19.

V is TRBV2 and J is TRBJ1-2, with TRBD1 matching 7 bases. Trimming took 6 bases from V and 2 from J; bases not matched to a gene: 3. This CDR3 has 13 residues. The germline gives CDR1 SNHLY, CDR2 FYNNEI. CDR3 in amino acids: CASSMTGNYGYTF. The CDR3, as DNA: TGTGCCAGCAGCATGACAGGGAACTATGGCTACACCTTC.

The V gene is TRBV11-2, the J gene TRBJ1-4; the match to TRBD1 covers 7 bases. Germline trimming cut 8 bases from V and 7 bases from J; bases unmatched to any gene: 7. The length of the CDR3 is 13 residues. The germline V gene has CDR1 SGHAT and CDR2 FQNNGV. The CDR3, as DNA: TGTGCCAGCGGTACAGGGGTTGGTGAAAAACTGTTTTTT. Protein product: CASGTGVGEKLFF.

The chain uses TRBV15 and TRBJ1-1; possible D gene TRBD1, 6 bases. The CDR3 is 17 amino acids. Germline V CDR1 and CDR2: LNHNV, YYDKDF (reference sequence). V was shortened by 0 bases and J by 7 bases, with 21 bases between the two germline ends. The CDR3: CATSRDPGGAIPYEAFF. The CDR3 DNA is TGTGCCACCAGCAGAGATCCGGGGGGGGCCATCCCCTATGAAGCTTTCTTT.

This clone occurred once. The J gene is TRBJ2-7, the V gene TRBV13; 9 bases are shared with TRBD2. The junction had 9 bases not matched to a gene; V was cut back by 2 bases and J by 4 bases. CDR1 and CDR2 from the germline V gene are PRHDT and FYEKMQ (reference sequence). There are 16 residues in the CDR3. The CDR3 bases are TGTGCCAGCAGCTTACGGGCTAGCGGGAAATGGTACGAGCAGTACTTC. This sequence encodes CASSLRASGKWYEQYF.

The chain joins TRBV6-6 to TRBJ1-2; 8 positions agree with TRBD1. Germline CDR1 MNHNY, CDR2 SVGAGI (reference sequence). The CDR3 extends over 15 amino acids. Trimming removed 2 bases from V and 7 bases from J; junction bases left unmatched: 9. Written as DNA, the CDR3 is TGTGCCAGCAGTTACACTTCAGGACAGGGTGGTGGCTACACCTTC. Its protein product is CASSYTSGQGGGYTF.

V gene TRBV3-1 (or the pseudogene TRBV3-2) combines with J gene TRBJ1-1, with D possibly TRBD1 on 6 matching bases. The germline V gene encodes CDR1 LGHDT and CDR2 YNNKEL (reference sequence). V was clipped by 5 bases and J by 7 bases, with 23 bases between them. CDR3 length: 16 residues. CDR3: CASSWNKVGGHLEAFF. The CDR3 DNA follows: TGTGCCAGCAGCTGGAACAAGGTCGGGGGGCACCTTGAAGCTTTCTTT.

This rearrangement joins TRBV28 to TRBJ1-2; D is uncertain. Trimming pared 2 bases from V and 5 bases from J, leaving 12 bases between. The length of the CDR3 is 14 residues. Germline V CDR1 and CDR2: MDHEN, SYDVKM. The CDR3 DNA reads TGTGCCAGCAGTTTACCACATTTCTTATATGGCTACACCTTC. Its protein product is CASSLPHFLYGYTF.

The chain links TRBV6-4 to TRBJ1-2; TRBD1 agrees at 7 bases. Germline V gene data show CDR1 as MRHNA and CDR2 as SNTAGT. The CDR3 runs to 15 residues. Germline trimming cut 0 bases from V and 7 bases from J; bases unmatched to any gene: 8. CDR3: CASSDSATGSSGYTF. The CDR3 nucleotides are TGTGCCAGCAGTGACTCGGCGACAGGGTCGAGTGGCTACACCTTC.

The genes are TRBV28 and TRBJ2-1; 7 bases map to TRBD1. J gave up 5 bases and V 7 bases, and 14 bases lay outside the gene matches. The length of the CDR3 is 16 residues. Germline V gene lookup returns CDR1 MDHEN and CDR2 SYDVKM. CDR3 bases: TGTGCCAGCAACCTATCGGACAGGCGACAGAACAATGAGCAGTTCTTC. As protein: CASNLSDRRQNNEQFF.

This clone was found a few times. The chain uses TRBV4-2 and TRBJ1-1, with 9 nucleotides matching TRBD1. The J segment lost 3 bases and the V segment lost 4 bases, leaving 6 bases of the junction unmatched. This CDR3 comprises 15 residues. Germline V gives CDR1 LGHNA, CDR2 YNFKEQ. In DNA, the CDR3 is TGTGCCAGCAGCCTCCCCCGACAGGGGGACACTGAAGCTTTCTTT. It is translated as CASSLPRQGDTEAFF.

The J gene is TRBJ1-2, the V gene TRBV3-1 (or the pseudogene TRBV3-2), with 7 bases lining up with TRBD1. This CDR3 spans 13 amino acids. Germline CDR1 reads LGHDT; CDR2 reads YNNKEL (reference sequence). V was clipped by 6 bases and J by 6 bases; unmatched bases: 7. CDR3 sequence (DNA): TGTGCCAGCAGGGGACAGATACACCATGGCTACACCTTC. Translation: CASRGQIHHGYTF.

V gene TRBV7-9 combines with J gene TRBJ2-1; D uncertain. V was trimmed by 7 bases and J by 10 bases, leaving 14 bases between them. CDR1 and CDR2 from the germline V gene are SEHNR and FQNEAQ (reference sequence). This CDR3 has 12 amino acids. CDR3: CASTPARTEQFF. The CDR3 DNA follows: TGTGCCAGCACCCCCGCGAGAACCGAGCAGTTCTTC.

V gene TRBV28 combines with J gene TRBJ1-1; TRBD1 is a possible D gene (6 bases). The CDR3 consists of 11 residues. Between the trimmed V and J ends, which lost 10 bases and 7 bases, there was a span of 13 bases. Per the germline V gene, CDR1 is MDHEN and CDR2 is SYDVKM. CDR3 region: CATLTGNEAFF. Here the CDR3 DNA reads TGTGCCACCCTCACAGGGAATGAAGCTTTCTTT.

V gene TRBV28 combines with J gene TRBJ1-4, with D perhaps TRBD1 (5 bases). CDR3 size: 14 residues. With 3 bases removed from V and 8 bases from J, the gap between germline ends came to 13 bases. Germline-derived CDR1 and CDR2 are MDHEN and SYDVKM. The DNA for the CDR3 is TGTGCCAGCAGTTTTAGACCGGGGGAAGAAAAACTGTTTTTT. Encoded protein: CASSFRPGEEKLFF. The whole variable domain, remainder taken from reference TRBV28 and TRBJ1-4, is DVKVTQSSRYLVKRTGEKVFLECVQDMDHENMFWYRQDPGLGLRLIYFSYDVKMKEKGDIPEGYSVSREKKERFSLILESASTNQTSMYLCASSFRPGEEKLFFGSGTQLSVL.

The chain carries TRBV6-6 and TRBJ1-3; 8 nucleotides match TRBD1. V lost 7 bases and J lost 0; bases outside the gene matches: 8. Germline V gives CDR1 MNHNY, CDR2 SVGAGI (reference sequence). CDR3 length equals 16 residues. The CDR3 spells CASKGGQGNSGNTIYF. The CDR3 bases are TGTGCCAGCAAAGGAGGACAGGGTAACTCTGGAAACACCATATATTTT.

The V and J genes are TRBV20-1 and TRBJ2-3, with 7 bases identical to TRBD2. The junction had 3 bases not matched to a gene; V was cut back by 3 bases and J by 3 bases. Germline V gives CDR1 DFQATT, CDR2 SNEGSKA (reference sequence). The CDR3 covers 13 residues. CDR3: CSASGRETDTQYF. The CDR3 nucleotides are TGCAGTGCTAGTGGGAGGGAGACAGATACGCAGTATTTT.

The rearrangement links TRBV30 to TRBJ1-1; weak D call: TRBD1 (6 bases). The V gene lost 3 bases and the J gene lost 7 bases, with 15 bases spanning the gap. Germline CDR1 GTSNPN, CDR2 SVGIG (reference sequence). The CDR3 covers 13 residues. CDR3 region: CAWSEGGGLEAFF. CDR3 nucleotides: TGTGCCTGGAGCGAAGGGGGGGGCCTTGAAGCTTTCTTT.

The CDR3 DNA reads TGTGCCAGCAGCCAAGATTTAGTCATCAATGAGCAGTTCTTC. Translated: CASSQDLVINEQFF. The chain joins TRBV14 to TRBJ2-1, with D hard to call. Trimming removed 0 bases from V and 6 bases from J, with 9 bases in between. The CDR3 runs 14 residues. From germline, CDR1 is SGHDN and CDR2 FVKESK.

The V call is TRBV5-5, the J call TRBJ1-1; D unclear. The germline V gene encodes CDR1 SGHKS and CDR2 YYEKEE (reference sequence). This CDR3 has 14 residues. Trimming removed 1 base from V and 10 bases from J, with 17 bases in between. CDR3 bases: TGTGCCAGCAGCTTGTCCCGGACGCCGGGAGGAGCTTTCTTT. The encoded protein is CASSLSRTPGGAFF.

The CDR3 region has the DNA TGTGCCAGCAGCGCCGGGACTAGCGGGGCCAATGAGCAGTTCTTC. Its protein is CASSAGTSGANEQFF. The gene calls are TRBV9 and TRBJ2-1; 13 nucleotides match TRBD2. The CDR3 sequence is 15 residues long. Trimming removed 3 bases from V and 6 bases from J; junction bases left unmatched: 3. The germline CDR1 and CDR2 sequences are SGDLS and YYNGEE. Full variable domain (missing parts from reference TRBV9 and TRBJ2-1): DSGVTQTPKHLITATGQRVTLRCSPRSGDLSVYWYQQSLDQGLQFLIQYYNGEERAKGNILERFSAQQFPDLHSELNLSSLELGDSALYFCASSAGTSGANEQFFGPGTRLTVL.

This chain's CDR3 is CASSPRGDGYTF. The DNA of the CDR3 is TGCGCCAGCAGCCCCCGGGGGGACGGCTACACCTTC. The J gene is TRBJ1-2, the V gene TRBV5-1, with TRBD1 as a possible D gene (5 bases). The CDR3 has 12 residues. Germline V gene sequence: CDR1 SGHRS, CDR2 YFSETQ. V was trimmed by 4 bases and J by 8 bases, leaving 12 bases between them.